Shown below are 15 T cell receptor beta chains from a single sample sequenced in a study of blood T cell repertoires in COVID-19. Profiling relied on immunoSEQ multiplex PCR, and the TCRdb table lists in-frame clones only, not all of them. The sample lists around 190,000 clones, 88% occurring once. Sample: peripheral blood. Source of these receptors: a man between 18 and 29 years old with active or convalescent COVID-19.

The chain has TRBV7-2 and TRBJ1-1, with 9 bases fitting TRBD1. V lost 5 bases to trimming and J lost 5 bases; unmatched junction nucleotides: 3. The CDR3 extends over 13 amino acids. The V gene's germline CDR1 is SGHTA and CDR2 FQGNSA. The CDR3 protein is CASSADRGTEAFF. DNA for the CDR3: TGTGCCAGCAGCGCGGACAGGGGTACTGAAGCTTTCTTT.

The chain employs TRBV19 and TRBJ1-1; TRBD1 is a possible D gene (5 bases). The CDR3 loop spans 15 amino acids. Germline V gene lookup returns CDR1 LNHDA and CDR2 SQIVND (reference sequence). Trimming removed 3 bases at V and 4 bases at J, with 15 bases between. DNA of the CDR3: TGTGCCAGTAGTATGAGCGGGGGACTGAGCACTGAAGCTTTCTTT. This translates into CASSMSGGLSTEAFF.

The J gene is TRBJ2-2, the V gene TRBV18; the D is unclear. The germline CDR1 and CDR2 sequences are KGHSH and LQKENI. The CDR3 runs 14 residues. Trimming stripped 4 bases from V and 1 base from J, with 7 bases between. This CDR3 reads CASSLSMNTGELFF. The CDR3 DNA reads TGTGCCAGCTCACTCTCTATGAACACCGGGGAGCTGTTTTTT. The whole variable domain, filled in from reference TRBV18 and TRBJ2-2, reads NAGVMQNPRHLVRRRGQEARLRCSPMKGHSHVYWYRQLPEEGLKFMVYLQKENIIDESGMPKERFSAEFPKEGPSILRIQQVVRGDSAAYFCASSLSMNTGELFFGEGSRLTVL.

A single count supports this clone. The chain employs TRBV7-8 and TRBJ2-5, with 9 bases lining up with TRBD2. This CDR3 is built from 15 residues. From germline, CDR1 is SGHVS and CDR2 FQNEAQ. V trimming: 5 bases; J trimming: 3 bases; junction bases outside the gene matches: 7. The DNA of the CDR3 is TGTGCCAGCAGCGCCCTGAGCGGGAGGAAAGAGACCCAGTACTTC. Amino acids: CASSALSGRKETQYF.

The chain joins TRBV7-2 to TRBJ2-7; tentative D call: TRBD2 (6 bases). V gave up 5 bases and J gave up 6 bases, with 17 bases separating them. In germline, CDR1 is SGHTA, CDR2 FQGNSA. CDR3 length: 14 residues. The CDR3 region is CASSTGTPPREQYF. CDR3 nucleotides: TGTGCCAGCAGCACCGGGACTCCCCCTCGCGAGCAGTACTTC.

This chain connects TRBV21-1 to TRBJ1-1; no DNA check was done on the table's D call, TRBD1. TRBV21-1 has pseudogene status. The CDR3 sequence is 17 residues long. CDR3 residues: CASTQSVAEDRNTEAFF. The DNA for the CDR3 is TGTGCCAGCACGCAAAGTGTCGCGGAGGACAGGAACACTGAAGCTTTCTTT.

The rearrangement links TRBV4-1 to TRBJ1-2; D might be TRBD1 (5 bases). Between the trimmed V and J ends, which lost 4 bases and 3 bases, there was a span of 12 bases. CDR1 is MGHRA, CDR2 YSYEKL, per germline. This CDR3 comprises 14 residues. The CDR3 reads CASSPTTEYYGYTF. Here the CDR3 DNA reads TGCGCCAGCAGCCCAACGACAGAATACTATGGCTACACCTTC.

The genes are TRBV19 and TRBJ1-1, with 7 bases that match TRBD1. CDR1 is LNHDA and CDR2 is SQIVND in the germline V gene (reference sequence). V lost 5 bases and J lost 1; bases outside the gene matches: 4. This CDR3 spans 14 amino acids. CDR3 in amino acids: CASSAGTENTEAFF. The CDR3 DNA is TGTGCCAGTAGTGCCGGGACAGAGAACACTGAAGCTTTCTTT.

V and J are TRBV11-2 and TRBJ2-5; 8 bases line up with TRBD2. The germline V gene encodes CDR1 SGHAT and CDR2 FQNNGV. The J segment lost 2 bases and the V segment lost 2 bases, leaving 7 bases of the junction unmatched. The CDR3 contains 16 residues. CDR3 sequence reads: CASSLIRGGLQETQYF. CDR3 bases: TGTGCCAGCAGCTTAATCCGCGGGGGGCTACAAGAGACCCAGTACTTC. Together with reference TRBV11-2 and TRBJ2-5, the CDR3 gives the full variable domain: EAGVAQSPRYKIIEKRQSVAFWCNPISGHATLYWYQQILGQGPKLLIQFQNNGVVDDSQLPKDRFSAERLKGVDSTLKIQPAKLEDSAVYLCASSLIRGGLQETQYFGPGTRLLVL.

This sequence joins TRBV19 and TRBJ1-5; 9 bases are shared with TRBD1. Trimming took 7 bases from V and 3 from J; bases not matched to a gene: 10. The germline V gene encodes CDR1 LNHDA and CDR2 SQIVND (reference sequence). This CDR3 is built from 16 residues. The CDR3 nucleotides are TGTGCCAGTAAACTTACAGGGGGCCAAACCAATCAGCCCCAGCATTTT. It yields the protein CASKLTGGQTNQPQHF.

V usage is TRBV29-1 and J usage is TRBJ2-7; D gene unclear. The length of the CDR3 is 12 residues. V was shortened by 3 bases and J by 0 bases, with 6 bases between the two germline ends. The germline V gene has CDR1 SQVTM and CDR2 ANQGSEA. The CDR3 here is CSVETLSYEQYF. In DNA, the CDR3 is TGCAGCGTTGAGACTCTCTCCTACGAGCAGTACTTC.

The CDR3: CASSSLTGGNQPQHF. In nucleotides, the CDR3 is TGTGCCAGCAGTTCACTAACAGGGGGTAATCAGCCCCAGCATTTT. The chain carries TRBV6-5 and TRBJ1-5; 8 positions match TRBD1. The CDR3 has 15 residues. Trimming cost V 4 bases and J 4 bases; bases outside gene matches: 6. CDR1 is MNHEY and CDR2 is SVGAGI in the germline V gene.

The rearrangement links TRBV28 to TRBJ2-7; D might be TRBD2 (5 bases). V lost 8 bases and J 7 bases, leaving 12 bases between the germline ends. The CDR3 is 11 amino acids. Per the germline V gene, CDR1 is MDHEN and CDR2 is SYDVKM. CDR3 sequence reads: CASVGDGEQYF. CDR3 nucleotides: TGTGCCAGCGTCGGGGATGGGGAGCAGTACTTC.

V and J are TRBV11-2 and TRBJ2-1; the match to TRBD2 covers 7 bases. Germline CDR1 is SGHAT and CDR2 is FQNNGV. The J segment lost 4 bases and the V segment lost 5 bases, leaving 8 bases of the junction unmatched. CDR3 length equals 15 residues. For the CDR3, the DNA is TGTGCCAGCAGCCGACCCGGGGGAGGGTACAATGAGCAGTTCTTC. Translating it yields CASSRPGGGYNEQFF.

The gene calls are TRBV4-1 and TRBJ1-1; D possibly corresponds to TRBD1 (5 bases). In germline, CDR1 is MGHRA, CDR2 YSYEKL. This CDR3 is built from 13 residues. With 4 bases removed from V and 8 bases from J, the gap between germline ends came to 14 bases. In nucleotides, the CDR3 is TGCGCCAGCAGCCCCGGTTGGGACTTAGAAGCTTTCTTT. This translates into CASSPGWDLEAFF.